This T cell receptor (beta chain) was identified in a study of PD-1 blockade in classical Hodgkin lymphoma. TCRdb's table, derived via immunoSEQ multiplex PCR, lists solely in-frame clones and lacks some. This table holds approximately 50,000 clones, approximately 70% found once. Regarding the study as a whole: By cycle point C4D1, TCR diversity had risen significantly in CD4+ cells (but not CD8+ cells). Patients excluded were those beginning nivolumab under 1 year after ASCT. Complete responders' baseline diversity resembled that of newly diagnosed patients.

Germline V lookup: CDR1 KGHSH, CDR2 LQKENI. With V trimmed by 4 bases and J by 3 bases, 3 bases remained unmatched. The CDR3 spans 13 residues. Points on this clone: The antigen remains undetermined.

Following autologous stem cell transplantation, relapse occurred in every patient, and exposure to brentuximab vedotin varied. Complete response, partial response or progressive disease was each patient's best response. The TCR originated in a human donor with classical Hodgkin lymphoma. The specimen comprised peripheral blood mononuclear cells (PBMCs), sampled before the second cycle of nivolumab. V usage is TRBV18 and J usage is TRBJ2-7, with TRBD1 matching 7 bases. The DNA of the CDR3 is TGTGCCAGCTCACTCGGACAGGACTACGAGCAGTACTTC. Residues: CASSLGQDYEQYF.